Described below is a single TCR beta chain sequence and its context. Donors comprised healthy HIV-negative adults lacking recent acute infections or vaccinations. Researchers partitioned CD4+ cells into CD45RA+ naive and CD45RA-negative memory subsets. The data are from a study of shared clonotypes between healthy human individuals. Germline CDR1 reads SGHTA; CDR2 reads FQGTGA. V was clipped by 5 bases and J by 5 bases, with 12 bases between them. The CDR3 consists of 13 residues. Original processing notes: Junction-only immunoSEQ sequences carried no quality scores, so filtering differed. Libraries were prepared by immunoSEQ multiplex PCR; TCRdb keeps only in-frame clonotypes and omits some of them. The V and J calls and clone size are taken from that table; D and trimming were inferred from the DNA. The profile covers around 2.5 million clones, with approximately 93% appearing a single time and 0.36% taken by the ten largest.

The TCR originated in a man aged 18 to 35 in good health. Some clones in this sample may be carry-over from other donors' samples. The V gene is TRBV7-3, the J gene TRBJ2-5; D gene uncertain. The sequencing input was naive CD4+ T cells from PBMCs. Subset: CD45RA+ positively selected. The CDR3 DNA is TGTGCCAGCAGCATCTTAGCTGGGGAGACCCAGTACTTC. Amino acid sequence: CASSILAGETQYF.